These 16 T cell receptor beta chains share one sample of origin, sequenced in a study of blood T cell repertoires in COVID-19. Some clones are missing from TCRdb's copy, which holds only in-frame ones; the method was immunoSEQ multiplex PCR. This table has about 190,000 clones, roughly 88% appearing once. Material: peripheral blood. All receptors come from a woman aged 40 to 50 who had recovered from COVID-19.

The chain uses TRBV7-2 and TRBJ2-4; D remains unclear. V shed 3 bases and J shed 8 bases, with 8 bases lying between them. Germline V CDR1 and CDR2: SGHTA, FQGNSA. The CDR3 is made up of 12 amino acids. The CDR3 loop reads CASSFSVDIQYF. The CDR3 nucleotides read TGTGCCAGCAGCTTCTCGGTGGACATTCAGTACTTC.

This clone appeared once. The V gene is TRBV4-1, the J gene TRBJ2-1; possibly TRBD2 for D (5 bases). Germline CDR1 is MGHRA and CDR2 is YSYEKL. The CDR3 spans 15 residues. The ends were cut back, 4 bases at V and 6 bases at J, with 16 bases in the middle. CDR3 in amino acids: CASSPEDTRGNEQFF. In DNA form, the CDR3 reads TGCGCCAGCAGCCCCGAGGATACCCGGGGCAATGAGCAGTTCTTC.

The V gene is TRBV20-1, the J gene TRBJ1-1; D uncertain. The CDR3 length is 10 residues. V gave up 7 bases and J gave up 4 bases, with 7 bases separating them. CDR1 and CDR2 from the germline V gene are DFQATT and SNEGSKA (reference sequence). CDR3 protein: CSVGSTEAFF. The CDR3 nucleotides read TGCAGTGTAGGGAGCACTGAAGCTTTCTTT.

This sequence joins TRBV28 and TRBJ2-7; 7 bases align to TRBD2. Trimming removed 2 bases from V and 4 bases from J; junction bases left unmatched: 5. The CDR3 totals 14 residues. The germline CDR1 and CDR2 sequences are MDHEN and SYDVKM. Here the CDR3 DNA reads TGTGCCAGCAGTTTAGCTGCGGGAGTTTACGAGCAGTACTTC. Its translation is CASSLAAGVYEQYF.

The chain combines TRBV6-6 with TRBJ1-1, with a tentative D call TRBD1 (5 bases). CDR1 is MNHNY and CDR2 is SVGAGI in the germline V gene (reference sequence). This CDR3 spans 14 amino acids. V shed 4 bases and J shed 0 bases, with 9 bases lying between them. As DNA, the CDR3 is TGTGCCAGCAGTTCACCAGGGATGAACACTGAAGCTTTCTTT. Encoded protein: CASSSPGMNTEAFF.

The chain has TRBV10-3 and TRBJ1-2, with 7 bases aligning to TRBD1. This CDR3 is built from 12 residues. Germline V CDR1 and CDR2: ENHRY, SYGVKD. J lost 7 bases, V lost 7 bases, and 6 bases had no gene match. CDR3 DNA: TGTGCCATCACTACAGGGGATGGTGGCTACACCTTC. It specifies CAITTGDGGYTF.

The rearrangement links TRBV14 to TRBJ1-2; weak D call: TRBD1 (6 bases). The CDR3 has 14 amino acids. V lost 1 base to trimming and J lost 8 bases, with 14 bases between them. The germline CDR1 and CDR2 sequences are SGHDN and FVKESK. The CDR3 region is CASSQARTVRGYTF. CDR3 nucleotide sequence: TGTGCCAGCAGCCAAGCACGGACAGTTAGGGGCTACACCTTC.

This clone was seen a few times. The rearrangement links TRBV9 to TRBJ2-2; D perhaps matches TRBD2 (6 bases). Trimming cost V 4 bases and J 4 bases, with 14 bases left between them. Germline assignment: CDR1 SGDLS and CDR2 YYNGEE. This CDR3 contains 15 residues. The DNA of the CDR3 is TGTGCCAGCAGCTCGCAGGGCGGGATCACCGGGGAGCTGTTTTTT. The encoded protein is CASSSQGGITGELFF.

The chain recombines TRBV29-1 with TRBJ1-2; D might be TRBD1 (6 bases). The CDR3 has 11 amino acids. The germline V gene encodes CDR1 SQVTM and CDR2 ANQGSEA. The V gene lost 7 bases and the J gene lost 7 bases, with 13 bases spanning the gap. The CDR3, as DNA: TGCAGCGCCCTTGGGGGCGTTGGCTACACCTTC. This codes for CSALGGVGYTF.

This chain joins TRBV27 and TRBJ1-6; weak D call: TRBD1 (6 bases). The V end was cut by 1 base, the J end by 7 bases, with 11 bases between. CDR3 length equals 15 residues. From germline, CDR1 is MNHEY and CDR2 SMNVEV (reference sequence). The CDR3 region is CASSLFRTANSPLHF. CDR3 nucleotides: TGTGCCAGCAGTTTATTCAGGACAGCCAATTCACCCCTCCACTTT.

The CDR3 bases are TGTGCCAGCAGCTTAACCGGGACGAACACCGGGGAGCTGTTTTTT. It translates to CASSLTGTNTGELFF. This chain joins TRBV13 and TRBJ2-2, with D perhaps matching TRBD2 (5 bases). The CDR3 has 15 residues. Germline CDR1 PRHDT, CDR2 FYEKMQ (reference sequence). Trimming took 2 bases from V and 0 from J, leaving 7 bases between them.

This clone was found once. The CDR3 loop reads CASSGWTSWFF. The CDR3 region has the DNA TGTGCCAGCAGCGGATGGACTAGCTGGTTCTTC. The genes are TRBV7-9 and TRBJ2-1, with 8 bases lining up with TRBD2. J lost 15 bases, V lost 5 bases, and 6 bases had no gene match. The CDR3 runs to 11 residues. Germline CDR1 is SEHNR and CDR2 is FQNEAQ (reference sequence).

The sample holds one count of this clone. J is TRBJ2-7 and V is TRBV28, with 9 nucleotides matching TRBD1. The CDR3 is made up of 15 amino acids. Germline CDR1 MDHEN, CDR2 SYDVKM. Germline trimming cut 1 base from V and 5 bases from J; bases unmatched to any gene: 6. CDR3 loop: CASSLSFDRGNEQYF. The CDR3 DNA reads as TGTGCCAGCAGTTTATCCTTCGACAGGGGGAACGAGCAGTACTTC.

V usage is TRBV9 and J usage is TRBJ2-2, with D uncertain. V gave up 0 bases and J gave up 3 bases, with 6 bases separating them. From germline, CDR1 is SGDLS and CDR2 YYNGEE. The CDR3 is made up of 14 amino acids. The CDR3, as DNA: TGTGCCAGCAGCGTAGAGAGATACACCGGGGAGCTGTTTTTT. Amino acids: CASSVERYTGELFF.

The gene calls are TRBV19 and TRBJ2-7; 10 nucleotides match TRBD1. The CDR3 totals 14 residues. With V trimmed by 5 bases and J by 3 bases, 4 bases remained unmatched. Germline CDR1 and CDR2: LNHDA and SQIVND (reference sequence). The CDR3 coding sequence is TGTGCCAGTAGTGGACAGGGGGGAGACTACGAGCAGTACTTC. It specifies CASSGQGGDYEQYF.

The chain carries TRBV3-1 (or the pseudogene TRBV3-2) and TRBJ2-1; 11 nucleotides align to TRBD2. CDR3 length: 14 residues. Germline CDR1 is LGHDT and CDR2 is YNNKEL (reference sequence). Germline trimming cut 1 base from V and 9 bases from J; bases unmatched to any gene: 2. The CDR3 here is CASSQGLAGSEQFF. CDR3 in DNA: TGTGCCAGCAGCCAAGGACTAGCGGGAAGTGAGCAGTTCTTC.